This T cell receptor (beta chain) was captured by sequencing in a study of cytomegalovirus exposure and HLA in healthy donors. Background on the study: One earlier analysis, a look at 150 million to 200 million T cells, found around 110 million unique TCR beta sequences.

Study-level findings and limits: The sole available immune exposure information was CMV serostatus. As a later analysis showed, a missense DCLRE1C variant was linked to trimming of TCR beta V- and J-genes. Common viral pathogens (according to a later analysis) appeared linked to several of the most significant clusters.

This CDR3 is 12 amino acids long. CDR1 is LNHDA, CDR2 SQIVND, per germline (reference sequence). J lost 3 bases, V lost 8 bases, and 3 bases had no gene match. The PCR made use of 60 Vbeta and 13 Jbeta primers. Repertoires were generated with immunoSEQ multiplex PCR, while TCRdb's copy carries only in-frame clones and drops some. The listing records roughly 75,000 clones. Concerning this clone itself: Its antigen is as yet unknown.

The chain links TRBV19 to TRBJ1-2; TRBD1 matches at 7 bases. Source material: PBMCs. This sequence was found in a man aged 35 to 55 in good health and CMV-seronegative. CDR3 in DNA: TGTGCCAGTCGCGACAGGGACTATGGCTACACCTTC. This encodes CASRDRDYGYTF.